The text below deals with one T cell receptor (beta chain). The antigen remains undetermined. For the second PCR, which ran for about 7 to 11 cycles, a sample-barcoded 5' primer and a J-beta primer mix were used. Each cDNA molecule, via a template-switch adaptor with 12 random nucleotides, was tagged. TCRdb redid the calling of the 5' RACE reads with MiXCR, one entry per CDR3 protein. The repertoire holds 700,000 to 850,000 distinct CDR3 sequences, about 53% seen once, with approximately 40% in the top ten. These data come from a study of blood T cells in healthy people across ages. Whole-study results and caveats: When one million T cells were used, diversity estimates were thought to be underestimates. TCR beta diversity was tightly associated with the proportion of naive T cells.

The CDR3 sequence is 17 residues long. CDR1 is SEHNR and CDR2 is FQNEAQ in the germline V gene (reference sequence). Sequencing was done on a sample of blood. This TCR derives from a man older than 75 in good health. This chain uses TRBV7-9 with TRBJ2-1; no firm D call. Near its end, the DNA agrees better with TRBJ2-7, so the J call may be wrong. The CDR3 nucleotides read TGTGCCAGCAGCTTAGCGTCTTCGCGGTTTTCCTACAATGAGCAGTACTTC. This codes for CASSLASSRFSYNEQYF.